These 23 T cell receptor beta chains originate from one sample sequenced in a study of blood T cell repertoires in COVID-19. Produced via immunoSEQ multiplex PCR; TCRdb's table is partial and in-frame only. The profile covers some 160,000 clones, with 85% to 90% appearing a single time and around 7% taken by the ten largest. Specimen: PBMCs or T cells enriched from blood (not recorded which). These receptors came from a woman aged 50 to 65 who had recovered from COVID-19.

The V call is TRBV7-2, the J call TRBJ1-3; D gene uncertain. CDR1 is SGHTA, CDR2 FQGNSA, per germline. V was shortened by 1 base and J by 3 bases, with 10 bases between the two germline ends. This CDR3 is built from 15 residues. This CDR3 is CASSLGHLDGNTIYF. The CDR3 DNA follows: TGTGCCAGCAGCTTAGGGCACCTCGATGGAAACACCATATATTTT.

The gene calls are TRBV4-1 and TRBJ1-3; 7 nucleotides align to TRBD1. Germline CDR1 MGHRA, CDR2 YSYEKL. J gave up 0 bases and V 4 bases, and 3 bases lay outside the gene matches. The CDR3 contains 15 residues. The CDR3 sequence is CASSLPGGSGNTIYF. CDR3 nucleotide sequence: TGCGCCAGCAGCCTCCCAGGGGGCTCTGGAAACACCATATATTTT.

The V call is TRBV13, the J call TRBJ1-1; D ambiguous. CDR3 size: 13 residues. The ends were cut back, 2 bases at V and 11 bases at J, with 15 bases in the middle. Germline CDR1 reads PRHDT; CDR2 reads FYEKMQ (reference sequence). CDR3 coding DNA: TGTGCCAGCAGCTTATCCCCCGGGTTGGATGCTTTCTTT. This translates into CASSLSPGLDAFF. The whole variable domain, remainder taken from reference TRBV13 and TRBJ1-1, is AAGVIQSPRHLIKEKRETATLKCYPIPRHDTVYWYQQGPGQDPQFLISFYEKMQSDKGSIPDRFSAQQFSDYHSELNMSSLELGDSALYFCASSLSPGLDAFFGQGTRLTVV.

The J gene is TRBJ2-3, the V gene TRBV5-1, with D tentatively TRBD1 (5 bases). The V end was cut by 0 bases, the J end by 4 bases, with 12 bases between. The CDR3 totals 15 residues. Germline CDR1 is SGHRS and CDR2 is YFSETQ. The chain's CDR3 is CASSLEGRVADTQYF. Written as DNA, the CDR3 is TGCGCCAGCAGCTTGGAAGGCAGGGTGGCAGATACGCAGTATTTT.

The chain has TRBV30 and TRBJ1-1; 8 nucleotides agree with TRBD1. In germline, CDR1 is GTSNPN, CDR2 SVGIG (reference sequence). The CDR3 is made up of 14 amino acids. V lost 4 bases and J lost 1; bases outside the gene matches: 5. The CDR3 DNA follows: TGTGCCTGGACTCCAGGACAGGGGAACACTGAAGCTTTCTTT. Its protein product is CAWTPGQGNTEAFF.

This clone has only one observation. V is TRBV6-5 and J is TRBJ2-7; 10 bases are shared with TRBD2. In germline, CDR1 is MNHEY, CDR2 SVGAGI. After removal of 10 bases from V and 1 base from J, the junction contained 7 bases not matched to a gene. The CDR3 sequence is 14 residues long. This CDR3 reads CAKVTSGTSYEQYF. CDR3 bases: TGTGCCAAAGTCACTAGCGGGACATCCTACGAGCAGTACTTC.

V is TRBV5-1 and J is TRBJ2-5; D remains unclear. Germline values: CDR1 SGHRS, CDR2 YFSETQ. The CDR3 loop spans 13 amino acids. V lost 5 bases to trimming and J lost 5 bases, with 13 bases between them. Here the CDR3 DNA reads TGCGCCAGCAGATATACAAAAATGGAGACCCAGTACTTC. Encoded protein: CASRYTKMETQYF.

The CDR3 spells CASSSPGVYEQYF. The CDR3 DNA sequence: TGTGCCAGCAGCTCACCAGGGGTTTACGAGCAGTACTTC. The genes are TRBV11-2 and TRBJ2-7; D perhaps matches TRBD1 (6 bases). Deletions cut 4 bases from V and 4 bases from J, with 11 bases between. Germline V gives CDR1 SGHAT, CDR2 FQNNGV. This CDR3 spans 13 amino acids.

J is TRBJ1-5 and V is TRBV4-1, with D tentatively TRBD1 (6 bases). Germline V lookup: CDR1 MGHRA, CDR2 YSYEKL. V was clipped by 1 base and J by 7 bases, with 14 bases between them. This CDR3 has 15 residues. In nucleotides, the CDR3 is TGCGCCAGCAGCCAAGGAACCGGGACATCCCAGCCCCAGCATTTT. Its protein product is CASSQGTGTSQPQHF.

The chain is built from TRBV11-2 and TRBJ1-4, with TRBD1 as a possible D gene (6 bases). Trimming shortened V by 4 bases and J by 4 bases, and 13 bases separated the two germline ends. Germline-derived CDR1 and CDR2 are SGHAT and FQNNGV. This CDR3 contains 15 residues. The chain's CDR3 is CASSSNGQINEKLFF. The DNA of the CDR3 is TGTGCCAGCAGCTCTAACGGACAGATTAATGAAAAACTGTTTTTT.

The chain uses TRBV6-2 or TRBV6-3 and TRBJ2-3, with 7 bases matching TRBD2. The CDR3 runs to 16 residues. Germline loops: CDR1 MNHEY, CDR2 SVGEGT. The V segment lost 4 bases and the J segment 2 bases; nucleotides outside the gene matches: 9. The CDR3 reads CASSSPAGEPTDTQYF. The DNA of the CDR3 is TGTGCCAGCAGTTCCCCGGCGGGGGAGCCCACAGATACGCAGTATTTT.

Worth noting for this clone: One end of the junction varies from germline; a read error may be responsible. The chain employs TRBV7-7 and TRBJ2-6; TRBD2 might be the D (7 bases). The CDR3 totals 15 residues. The V gene's germline CDR1 is SSHAT and CDR2 FNYEAQ (reference sequence). The CDR3 DNA reads as TGTGCTAGCAGCCTAGGGGGGGCTGGGGCCAACGTCCTGACTTTC. Its protein is CASSLGGAGANVLTF.

This rearrangement joins TRBV18 to TRBJ1-1, with TRBD1 matching 7 bases. The CDR3 covers 14 residues. V was pared by 6 bases and J by 5 bases, with 9 bases of the junction left unmatched. Germline-derived CDR1 and CDR2 are KGHSH and LQKENI. The CDR3 DNA reads TGTGCCAGCTCGCTGGACAGGTTAACGACTGAAGCTTTCTTT. Translated: CASSLDRLTTEAFF.

The rearrangement joins TRBV27 to TRBJ2-1; TRBD1 is a possible D gene (5 bases). The length of the CDR3 is 14 residues. The V end lost 3 bases, the J end lost 6 bases, and 12 bases lay between the germline ends. In germline, CDR1 is MNHEY, CDR2 SMNVEV (reference sequence). The CDR3 DNA reads TGTGCCAGCAGTTTGTGGGGCCCCATCAATGAGCAGTTCTTC. Amino acid sequence: CASSLWGPINEQFF.

V is TRBV29-1 and J is TRBJ2-4; the match to TRBD1 covers 11 bases. Germline values: CDR1 SQVTM, CDR2 ANQGSEA. The CDR3 contains 15 residues. Trimming took 4 bases from V and 0 from J; bases not matched to a gene: 2. In DNA, the CDR3 is TGCAGCGTTGGGACAGGGGGCTTAGCCAAAAACATTCAGTACTTC. It yields the protein CSVGTGGLAKNIQYF.

This clone was counted once. V gene TRBV14 combines with J gene TRBJ1-4; D unclear. The CDR3 loop spans 16 amino acids. Trimming left V 0 bases short and J 0 bases short, with 8 bases between. Per germline, CDR1 SGHDN and CDR2 FVKESK. The CDR3 DNA reads as TGTGCCAGCAGCCAAGACTATCGCTCAACTAATGAAAAACTGTTTTTT. As protein: CASSQDYRSTNEKLFF.

This chain links TRBV18 with TRBJ1-5; D remains unclear. Deletions cut 6 bases from V and 3 bases from J, with 12 bases between. CDR1 is KGHSH and CDR2 is LQKENI in the germline V gene. This CDR3 has 14 amino acids. CDR3: CASSSQKDNQPQHF. For the CDR3, the DNA is TGTGCCAGCTCGTCACAGAAAGACAATCAGCCCCAGCATTTT.

This chain joins TRBV5-6 and TRBJ1-2; 8 nucleotides match TRBD1. The CDR3 extends over 14 amino acids. Germline V gene lookup returns CDR1 SGHDT and CDR2 YYEEEE. Trimming removed 2 bases from V and 3 bases from J; junction bases left unmatched: 3. The CDR3 region has the DNA TGTGCCAGCAGCTTCCGACAGGGGTACTATGGCTACACCTTC. Its translation is CASSFRQGYYGYTF.

The chain has TRBV30 and TRBJ1-6; perhaps TRBD1 as D (5 bases). Germline assignment: CDR1 GTSNPN and CDR2 SVGIG (reference sequence). The CDR3 is 14 amino acids. V gave up 0 bases and J gave up 6 bases, with 9 bases separating them. The CDR3 nucleotides read TGTGCCTGGAGTGTCGGGGGTAGTAATTCACCCCTCCACTTT. Its translation is CAWSVGGSNSPLHF.

V is TRBV6-1 and J is TRBJ2-7; 8 bases align to TRBD1. Germline CDR1 and CDR2: MNHNS and SASEGT. V gave up 1 base and J gave up 5 bases; unmatched junction bases: 10. The CDR3 is 16 amino acids. This CDR3 reads CASSEVRGRGPHEQYF. For the CDR3, the DNA is TGTGCCAGCAGTGAAGTTAGGGGCAGGGGGCCTCACGAGCAGTACTTC.

The V call is TRBV2, the J call TRBJ2-7, with D maybe TRBD2 (5 bases). The CDR3 is 14 amino acids. Between the trimmed V and J ends, which lost 7 bases and 4 bases, there was a span of 17 bases. In germline, CDR1 is SNHLY, CDR2 FYNNEI. CDR3 bases: TGTGCCAGCATAGACGGACTCCACGGGTACGAGCAGTACTTC. Its protein product is CASIDGLHGYEQYF.

The gene calls are TRBV2 and TRBJ1-1; unclear D gene. Germline values: CDR1 SNHLY, CDR2 FYNNEI. Trimming stripped 2 bases from V and 4 bases from J, with 11 bases between. The CDR3 contains 14 residues. DNA of the CDR3: TGTGCCAGCAGTGAATCTGTCACGGGCACTGAAGCTTTCTTT. It translates to CASSESVTGTEAFF.

The V gene is TRBV18, the J gene TRBJ1-4, with 7 bases matching TRBD1. CDR1 and CDR2 from the germline V gene are KGHSH and LQKENI. V was pared by 5 bases and J by 6 bases, with 15 bases of the junction left unmatched. CDR3 size: 17 residues. CDR3 in amino acids: CASSNEGQAASHEKLFF. In DNA form, the CDR3 reads TGTGCCAGCTCAAATGAAGGACAGGCGGCGAGTCATGAAAAACTGTTTTTT.